Listed below are T cell receptor beta chains from one sample, sequenced in a study of T cell responses to AZD1222 COVID-19 vaccine. Here immunoSEQ multiplex PCR was the method, and the copy in TCRdb shows in-frame clones only, minus some. The profile shows about 140,000 clones, 93% of them singletons. The material was peripheral blood, obtained on day 0 of AZD1222 vaccination. The source of these receptors is an adult in good health. CDR3s include the opening cysteine and the closing phenylalanine or tryptophan. A D gene is named only where the DNA matches it firmly. Size is stated for part of the rows, as once, few or many counts, or as a class when the clone is expanded.

-	TRBJ2-2	-	TRBV18	TGTGCCAGCTCACCGGCCCTAAGTGAGAACACCGGGGAGCTGTTTTTT	CASSPALSENTGELFF
-	TRBJ2-7	TRBD2	TRBV5-3	TGTGCCAGAAGCCGAGCCGGGCTAGCGGACCTCTACGAGCAGTACTTC	CARSRAGLADLYEQYF
-	TRBJ1-2	-	TRBV12-3/TRBV12-4	TGTGCCAGCAGTTTCTCTAGCCACTATGGCTACACCTTC	CASSFSSHYGYTF
-	TRBJ2-1	TRBD2	TRBV6-4	TGTGCCAGCAGTGAAACTAGCGGGAGTGGCAATGAGCAGTTCTTC	CASSETSGSGNEQFF
once	TRBJ1-1	-	TRBV5-1	TGCGCCAGCAGCGTCCTCGGGACGGATAACATGAACACTGAAGCTTTCTTT	CASSVLGTDNMNTEAFF
-	TRBJ2-1	-	TRBV7-9	TGTGCCAGCAGCTTACGACACTACAATGAGCAGTTCTTC	CASSLRHYNEQFF
-	TRBJ1-2	TRBD1	TRBV4-2	TGTGCCAGCAGCTGGGACAGGGGGGGCGATGGCTACACCTTC	CASSWDRGGDGYTF
-	TRBJ1-1	-	TRBV27	TGTGCCAGCAGCCGAACAGGAGCACTTAACTTTGAAGCTTTCTTT	CASSRTGALNFEAFF
-	TRBJ1-5	-	TRBV18	TGTGCCAGCTCACCAGTCGGTCAGGGTAATCAGCCCCAGCATTTT	CASSPVGQGNQPQHF
-	TRBJ1-3	-	TRBV6-5	TGTGCCAGCAGTTACCAGTTAACTGGAAACACCATATATTTT	CASSYQLTGNTIYF
few	TRBJ2-2	TRBD2	TRBV6-4	TGTGCCAGCAGTGCGGTAACTAGCGGGTACACCGGGGAGCTGTTTTTT	CASSAVTSGYTGELFF
once	TRBJ1-4	-	TRBV2	TGTGCCAGCAGGGAGACAGCGAAACTGTTTTTT	CASRETAKLFF
-	TRBJ2-4	-	TRBV5-1	TGCGCCAGCAGCGACACTAGGGTAGCCAAAAACATTCAGTACTTC	CASSDTRVAKNIQYF
-	TRBJ1-1	TRBD1	TRBV29-1	TGCAGCGTAGGACAGGGGTCAAACACTGAAGCTTTCTTT	CSVGQGSNTEAFF
-	TRBJ1-2	-	TRBV27	TGTGCCAGCAGTTTATCAGGGCGAGCCGTTGGCTACACCTTC	CASSLSGRAVGYTF
-	TRBJ2-1	-	TRBV7-6	TGTGCCAGCAGCTTAGAAGAGGCCCGCTCCTACAATGAGCAGTTCTTC	CASSLEEARSYNEQFF
-	TRBJ2-1	-	TRBV19	TGTGCCAGTAGTATGCCCGAGGCTGAGCAGTTCTTC	CASSMPEAEQFF
few	TRBJ1-2	TRBD1	TRBV19	TGTGCCAGTAGTCCTCGGGACAGGACGACCTATGGCTACACCTTC	CASSPRDRTTYGYTF
-	TRBJ1-1	-	TRBV18	TGTGCCAGCTCAGGCCAGTCCAACACTGAAGCTTTCTTT	CASSGQSNTEAFF
-	TRBJ2-7	-	TRBV5-4	TGTGCCAGCAGCTATCGCGAGTCCTACGAGCAGTACTTC	CASSYRESYEQYF
-	TRBJ1-1	-	TRBV27	TGTGCCAGCAGTTTAGGCCCGAACACTGAAGCTTTCTTT	CASSLGPNTEAFF
-	TRBJ1-1	TRBD1	TRBV7-2	TGTGCCAGCAGCTTAGCCAGGACAGGGCTGAACACTGAAGCTTTCTTT	CASSLARTGLNTEAFF
once	TRBJ1-6	-	TRBV10-2	TGCGCCAGCAGTGAGGGGACGCCTAATTCACCCCTCCACTTT	CASSEGTPNSPLHF
-	TRBJ2-1	-	TRBV11-2	TGTGCCAGCAGCACCCAGGTCGATAACAATGAGCAGTTCTTC	CASSTQVDNNEQFF
-	TRBJ1-6	TRBD1	TRBV6-5	TGTGCCAGCAGAGATCCGGGACAGGGAGCACCCCTCCACTTT	CASRDPGQGAPLHF
-	TRBJ1-1	-	TRBV9	TGTGCCAGCAGCGGGGTGAGGAACACTGAAGCTTTCTTT	CASSGVRNTEAFF
-	TRBJ2-1	-	TRBV4-2	TGTGCCAGCAGCCAAGCTCCGCTAGTGGGAGGCTCCTACAATGAGCAGTTCTTC	CASSQAPLVGGSYNEQFF